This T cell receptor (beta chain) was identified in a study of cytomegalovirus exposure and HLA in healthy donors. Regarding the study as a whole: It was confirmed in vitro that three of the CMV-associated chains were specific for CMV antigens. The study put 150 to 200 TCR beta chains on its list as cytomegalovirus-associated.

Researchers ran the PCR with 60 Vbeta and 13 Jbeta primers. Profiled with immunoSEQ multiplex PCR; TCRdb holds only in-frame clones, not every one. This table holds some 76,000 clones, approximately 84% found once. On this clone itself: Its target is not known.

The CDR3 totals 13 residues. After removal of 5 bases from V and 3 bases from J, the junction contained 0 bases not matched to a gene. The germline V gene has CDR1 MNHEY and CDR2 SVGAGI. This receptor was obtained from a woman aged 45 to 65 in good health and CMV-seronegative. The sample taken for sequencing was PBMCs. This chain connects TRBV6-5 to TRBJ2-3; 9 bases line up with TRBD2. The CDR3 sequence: CASSLAGTDTQYF. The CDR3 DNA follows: TGTGCCAGCAGTCTAGCGGGGACAGATACGCAGTATTTT.